The clone carrying this TCR beta chain has only one observation. This record comes from a study of blood T cell repertoires in COVID-19. Looking at the study overall: Sites across the United States, Italy and Spain contributed samples from acute and convalescent COVID-19. Sample material is recorded as cDNA or gDNA derived from T cells, B-cell-depleted T cells, or PBMCs.

Authors' data handling: Reference gene primer amplification yielded estimated nucleated cell counts. Assay: immunoSEQ multiplex PCR; the TCRdb copy retains only in-frame clones and omits some. The DNA was the basis for D and trimming; V, J and clone size are from that table. This sample carries about 190,000 clones, roughly 89% of them seen once, and the ten largest clones take 0.55% to 0.8%. The V gene lost 3 bases and the J gene lost 0 bases, with 11 bases spanning the gap. This CDR3 spans 15 amino acids. The germline CDR1 and CDR2 sequences are MNHEY and SMNVEV (reference sequence). The chain employs TRBV27 and TRBJ1-2; D gene uncertain. This receptor was obtained from a man aged 45-60 years with acute or convalescent COVID-19. The sequenced sample was peripheral blood. CDR3 sequence reads: CASSFTPPANYGYTF. CDR3 DNA: TGTGCCAGCAGTTTTACCCCCCCGGCTAACTATGGCTACACCTTC.